A selection of T cell receptor beta chains follows, all from one sample in a study of beta chain features in type 1 diabetes. Using immunoSEQ multiplex PCR, the repertoire was profiled, and TCRdb retains in-frame clones only, with some absent. Of hundreds of thousands of clones listed, over 7.5% are singletons. Material: naive CD4+ T cells from blood. The receptor source for this set is a young woman in good health. CDR3s include the opening cysteine and the closing phenylalanine or tryptophan. The D gene is left open where the match is weak. For some rows the clone size is stated as once, few or many, or as a class when expanded; others skip it.

v_gene,d_gene,j_gene,len,abundance,CDR3nt,CDR3aa
TRBV6-5,TRBD1,TRBJ1-5,15,few,TGTGCCAGCAGTAAGGGACAGTTTTCTAATCAGCCCCAGCATTTT,CASSKGQFSNQPQHF
TRBV30,.,TRBJ2-1,12,.,TGTGCCTGGAGTGTCAGAAACAATGAGCAGTTCTTC,CAWSVRNNEQFF
TRBV29-1,.,TRBJ1-1,14,.,TGCAGCGTTGTGGGGATGGGGGGGTGGACTGAAGCTTTCTTT,CSVVGMGGWTEAFF
TRBV5-1,.,TRBJ1-2,15,.,TGCGCCAGCAGCTTGCTAGGACAGTCTAACTATGGCTACACCTTC,CASSLLGQSNYGYTF
TRBV25-1,.,TRBJ1-1,12,.,TGTGCCAGCAGCCTAGTGGGGCAGGGCCCACTCTTT,CASSLVGQGPLF
TRBV19,TRBD1,TRBJ2-7,16,.,TGTGCCAGTAAACCCACGACAGGGAACTACTACTACGAGCAGTACTTC,CASKPTTGNYYYEQYF
TRBV2,TRBD2,TRBJ2-1,13,.,TGTGCCAGCAGCAGCGGGGAACCATCAGAGCAGTTCTTC,CASSSGEPSEQFF
TRBV7-2,TRBD2,TRBJ2-1,16,.,TGTGCCAGCAGCTTAGAGGGACTAGCGGGATACAATGAGCAGTTCTTC,CASSLEGLAGYNEQFF
TRBV27,.,TRBJ1-1,15,.,TGTGCCAGCAGCCTCCGGACAGATTTGAACACTGAAGCTTTCTTT,CASSLRTDLNTEAFF
TRBV6-5,.,TRBJ1-4,13,few,TGTGCCAGCAGGCGGGACGGAATTGAAAAACTGTTTTTT,CASRRDGIEKLFF
TRBV29-1,.,TRBJ2-1,12,many,TGCAGCGCCGGGCAGGGATACAATGAGCAGTTCTTC,CSAGQGYNEQFF
TRBV5-6,TRBD1,TRBJ2-1,16,.,TGTGCCAGCAGCTTGGCGGGGACAGGGCTCTACAATGAGCAGTTCTTC,CASSLAGTGLYNEQFF
TRBV15,TRBD2,TRBJ2-5,17,.,TGTGCCACCAGCAGAGATCTGGGACTAGCGGGGACGGAGACCCAGTACTTC,CATSRDLGLAGTETQYF
TRBV29-1,.,TRBJ2-5,14,few,TGCAGCGCCACCTTATTCAGGGGATGGGAGACCCAGTACTTC,CSATLFRGWETQYF
TRBV14,.,TRBJ2-1,12,.,TGTGCCACCCGGGAACCCTACAATGAGCAGTTCTTC,CATREPYNEQFF
TRBV5-1,.,TRBJ2-3,11,.,TGCGCCAGCAGCTCTCCAGATACGCAGTATTTT,CASSSPDTQYF
TRBV5-8,.,TRBJ2-2,16,.,TGTGCCAGCAGCAACGATGGGACATCCTACACCGGGGAGCTGTTTTTT,CASSNDGTSYTGELFF
TRBV6-6,.,TRBJ2-1,14,few,TGTGCCAGCAGTATTGACAGCTCCTACAATGAGCAGTTCTTC,CASSIDSSYNEQFF
TRBV30,.,TRBJ2-3,13,.,TGTGCCTGGAGGAGGGGGACCACAGATACGCAGTATTTT,CAWRRGTTDTQYF
TRBV6-6,.,TRBJ1-5,15,few,TGTGCCAGCAGTTACTTGGGCCTGGGCAATCAGCCCCAGCATTTT,CASSYLGLGNQPQHF
TRBV30,.,TRBJ2-2,15,.,TGTGCCTGGAGTGTACGGGGGGCGAGGGCCGGGGAGCTGTTTTTT,CAWSVRGARAGELFF
TRBV11-1,.,TRBJ1-1,14,few,TGTGCCAGCAGCCCCCCGGGATTGAACACTGAAGCTTTCTTT,CASSPPGLNTEAFF
TRBV29-1,.,TRBJ1-5,13,.,TGCAGCGTTGAAGAGGGGGCGGGTCAGCCCCAGCATTTT,CSVEEGAGQPQHF
TRBV5-6,.,TRBJ1-1,12,few,TGTGCCAGCAGCTTGTCACCACAGATTGCTTTCTTT,CASSLSPQIAFF
TRBV9,.,TRBJ1-2,14,.,TGTGCCAGCAGCGTAGACGGGACATCCTATGGCTACACCTTC,CASSVDGTSYGYTF
TRBV6-4,.,TRBJ1-1,18,few,TGTGCCAGCAACCATGCAGAGGACAGACTCGACCCGAATGGTGAAGCTTTCTTT,CASNHAEDRLDPNGEAFF
TRBV10-3,TRBD1,TRBJ2-2,13,.,TGTGCCGGAGGGACAGGGGATTTCGGGGAGCTGTTTTTT,CAGGTGDFGELFF
TRBV6-5,.,TRBJ2-7,16,.,TGTGCCAGCAGTTACTCGGGGGCAGGGCCATCCTACGAGCAGTACTTC,CASSYSGAGPSYEQYF
TRBV28,TRBD2,TRBJ2-1,16,few,TGTGCCAGCAGTGCTACTAGCGGGAGAGGCTACAATGAGCAGTTCTTC,CASSATSGRGYNEQFF
TRBV7-2,.,TRBJ2-1,18,few,TGTGCCAGCAGCAGACCGACGACTGGTTTGGGGCCCTACAATGAGCAGTTCTTC,CASSRPTTGLGPYNEQFF
TRBV7-3,TRBD1,TRBJ1-6,15,few,TGTGCCAGCAGCTCCGGGACAGGGGTTAATTCACCCCTCCACTTT,CASSSGTGVNSPLHF
TRBV5-1,TRBD2,TRBJ2-7,15,few,TGCGCCAGCAGCTTAGCTAGCGGGAGGACCTACGAGCAGTACTTC,CASSLASGRTYEQYF
TRBV18,.,TRBJ2-1,15,.,TGTGCCAGCTCACCACGGCGGGATCCCGACACGGAGCAGTTCTTC,CASSPRRDPDTEQFF
TRBV30,TRBD1,TRBJ1-1,14,.,TGTGCCTGGAGTGGAACAGGGGGGAACACTGAAGCTTTCTTT,CAWSGTGGNTEAFF
TRBV5-4,.,TRBJ2-2,15,many,TGTGCCAGCAGCTTGGCCCGGAGAAACACCGGGGAGCTGTTTTTT,CASSLARRNTGELFF
TRBV15,TRBD1,TRBJ2-5,17,.,TGTGCCACCAGCAGACCCCAACAGGGGGCGCAACAAGAGACCCAGTACTTC,CATSRPQQGAQQETQYF
TRBV20-1,.,TRBJ2-3,11,.,TGCAGTGCTAGTGGTGCAGGTACGCAGTATTTT,CSASGAGTQYF
TRBV7-2,.,TRBJ1-5,14,few,TGTGCCAGCAGCTTAGGTGTTGGGCCCCAGCCCCAGCATTTT,CASSLGVGPQPQHF
TRBV7-2,.,TRBJ1-1,13,few,TGTGCCAGCAGCCTCGGGGGGGCCACTGAAGCTTTCTTT,CASSLGGATEAFF
TRBV5-8,TRBD1,TRBJ2-2,16,.,TGTGCCAGCAGCTTGCGACAGGGCATGGGGCCCGGGGAGCTGTTTTTT,CASSLRQGMGPGELFF
TRBV28,.,TRBJ1-1,14,.,TGTGCCAGCAGTTTCGTTCGGGGGGACACTGAAGCTTTCTTT,CASSFVRGDTEAFF
TRBV5-1,.,TRBJ1-2,15,.,TGCGCCAGCAGCTTGGGAACGACAGGCAACTATGGCTACACCTTC,CASSLGTTGNYGYTF
TRBV11-1,.,TRBJ1-5,16,.,TGTGCCAGCAGCTTACCCCGAGGAGGGGGCAATCAGCCCCAGCATTTT,CASSLPRGGGNQPQHF